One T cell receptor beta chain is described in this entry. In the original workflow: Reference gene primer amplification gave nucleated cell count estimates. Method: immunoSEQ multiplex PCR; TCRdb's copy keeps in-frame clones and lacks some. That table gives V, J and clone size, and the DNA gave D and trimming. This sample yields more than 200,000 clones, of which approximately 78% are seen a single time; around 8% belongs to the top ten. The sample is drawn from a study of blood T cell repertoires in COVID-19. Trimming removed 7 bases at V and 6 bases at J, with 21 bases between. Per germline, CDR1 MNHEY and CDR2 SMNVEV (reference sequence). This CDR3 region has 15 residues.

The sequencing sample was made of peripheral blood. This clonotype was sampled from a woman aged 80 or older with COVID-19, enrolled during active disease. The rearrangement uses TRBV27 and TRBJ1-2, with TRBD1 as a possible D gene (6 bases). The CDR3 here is CASKRGTVDMDGYTF. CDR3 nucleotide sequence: TGTGCCAGCAAGAGGGGGACGGTAGATATGGATGGCTACACCTTC.